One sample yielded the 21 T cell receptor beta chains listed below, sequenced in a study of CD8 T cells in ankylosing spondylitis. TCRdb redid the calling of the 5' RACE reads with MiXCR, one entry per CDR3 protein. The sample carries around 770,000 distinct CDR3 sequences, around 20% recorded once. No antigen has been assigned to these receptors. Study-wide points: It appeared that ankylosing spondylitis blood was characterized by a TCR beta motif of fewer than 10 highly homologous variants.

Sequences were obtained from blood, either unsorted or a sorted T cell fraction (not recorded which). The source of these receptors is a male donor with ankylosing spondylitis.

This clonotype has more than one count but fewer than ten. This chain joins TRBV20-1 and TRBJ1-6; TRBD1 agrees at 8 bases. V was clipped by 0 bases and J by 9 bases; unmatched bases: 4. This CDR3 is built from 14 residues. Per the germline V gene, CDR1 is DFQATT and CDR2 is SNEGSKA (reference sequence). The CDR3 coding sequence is TGCAGTGCTAGAGATGACAGGGGTGGTTCACCCCTCCACTTT. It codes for CSARDDRGGSPLHF.

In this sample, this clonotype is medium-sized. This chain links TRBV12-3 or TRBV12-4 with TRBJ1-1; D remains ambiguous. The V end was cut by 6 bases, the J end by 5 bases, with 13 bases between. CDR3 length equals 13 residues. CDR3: CASSARPLTEAFF. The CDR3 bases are TGTGCCAGCAGCGCCCGTCCTCTGACTGAAGCTTTCTTT.

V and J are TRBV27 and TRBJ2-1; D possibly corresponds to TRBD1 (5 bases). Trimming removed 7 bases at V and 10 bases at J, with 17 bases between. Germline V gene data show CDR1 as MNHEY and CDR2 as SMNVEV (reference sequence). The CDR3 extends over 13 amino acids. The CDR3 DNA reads TGTGCCAGCACTCTAAGTAGGGGCAGCGAGCAGTTCTTC. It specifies CASTLSRGSEQFF.

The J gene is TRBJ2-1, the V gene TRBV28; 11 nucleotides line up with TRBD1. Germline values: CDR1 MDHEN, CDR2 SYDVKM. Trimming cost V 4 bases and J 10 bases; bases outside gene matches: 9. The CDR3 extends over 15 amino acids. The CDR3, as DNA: TGTGCCAGCAGTTCGATCAGGACAGGGGGCGAGGAGCAGTTCTTC. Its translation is CASSSIRTGGEEQFF.

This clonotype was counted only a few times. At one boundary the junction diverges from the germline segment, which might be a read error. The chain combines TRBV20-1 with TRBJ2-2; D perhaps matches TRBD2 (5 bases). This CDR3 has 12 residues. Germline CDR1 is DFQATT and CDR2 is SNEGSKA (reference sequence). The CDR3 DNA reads TGCAGTGCTAGCGGGAACGCCGGGGAGCTGTTTTTT. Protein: CSASGNAGELFF.

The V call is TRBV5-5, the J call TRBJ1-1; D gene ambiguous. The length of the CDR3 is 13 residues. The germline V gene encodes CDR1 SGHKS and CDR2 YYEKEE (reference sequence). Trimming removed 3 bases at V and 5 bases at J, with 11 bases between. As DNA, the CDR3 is TGTGCCAGCAGCTCCGCCGCTTCGACTGAAGCTTTCTTT. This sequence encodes CASSSAASTEAFF. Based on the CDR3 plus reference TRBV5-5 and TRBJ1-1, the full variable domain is DAGVTQSPTHLIKTRGQQVTLRCSPISGHKSVSWYQQVLGQGPQFIFQYYEKEERGRGNFPDRFSARQFPNYSSELNVNALLLGDSALYLCASSSAASTEAFFGQGTRLTVV.

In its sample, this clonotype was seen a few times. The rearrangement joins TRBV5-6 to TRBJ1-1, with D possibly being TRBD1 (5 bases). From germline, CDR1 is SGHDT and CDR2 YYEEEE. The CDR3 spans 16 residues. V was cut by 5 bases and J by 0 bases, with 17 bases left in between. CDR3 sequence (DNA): TGTGCCAGCAGGGGCCAGACAGAAAAGATGAACACTGAAGCTTTCTTT. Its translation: CASRGQTEKMNTEAFF.

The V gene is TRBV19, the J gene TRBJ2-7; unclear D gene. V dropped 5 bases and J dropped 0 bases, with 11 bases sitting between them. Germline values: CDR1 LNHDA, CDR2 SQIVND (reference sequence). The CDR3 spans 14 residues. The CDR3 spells CASSWRSSSYEQYF. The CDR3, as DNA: TGTGCCAGTAGTTGGCGATCGAGCTCCTACGAGCAGTACTTC.

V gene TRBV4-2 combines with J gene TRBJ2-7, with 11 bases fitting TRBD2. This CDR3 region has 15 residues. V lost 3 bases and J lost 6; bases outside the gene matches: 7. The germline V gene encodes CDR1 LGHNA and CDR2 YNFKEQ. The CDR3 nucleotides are TGTGCCAGCAGCCACGGGACTAGCGGTCCTGGCGAGCAGTACTTC. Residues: CASSHGTSGPGEQYF.

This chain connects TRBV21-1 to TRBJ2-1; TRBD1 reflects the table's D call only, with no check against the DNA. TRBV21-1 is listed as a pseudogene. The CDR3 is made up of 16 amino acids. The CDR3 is CASSKGGTGGHHEQFF. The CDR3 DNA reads TGTGCCAGCAGCAAAGGAGGGACAGGTGGACATCATGAGCAGTTCTTC.

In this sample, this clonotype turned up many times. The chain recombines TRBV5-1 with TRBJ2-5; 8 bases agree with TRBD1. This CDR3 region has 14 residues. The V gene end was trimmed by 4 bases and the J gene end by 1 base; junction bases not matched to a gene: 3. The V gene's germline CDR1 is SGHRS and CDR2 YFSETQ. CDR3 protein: CASSLGQGQETQYF. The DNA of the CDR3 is TGCGCCAGCAGCCTCGGACAGGGCCAAGAGACCCAGTACTTC.

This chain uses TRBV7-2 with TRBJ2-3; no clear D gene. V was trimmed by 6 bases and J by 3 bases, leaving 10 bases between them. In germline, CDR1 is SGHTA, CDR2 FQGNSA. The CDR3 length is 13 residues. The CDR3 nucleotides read TGTGCCAGCAGGGTCAGCGCGACAGATACGCAGTATTTT. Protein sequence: CASRVSATDTQYF. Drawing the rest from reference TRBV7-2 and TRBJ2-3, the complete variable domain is GAGVSQSPSNKVTEKGKDVELRCDPISGHTALYWYRQSLGQGLEFLIYFQGNSAPDKSGLPSDRFSAERTGGSVSTLTIQRTQQEDSAVYLCASRVSATDTQYFGPGTRLTVL.

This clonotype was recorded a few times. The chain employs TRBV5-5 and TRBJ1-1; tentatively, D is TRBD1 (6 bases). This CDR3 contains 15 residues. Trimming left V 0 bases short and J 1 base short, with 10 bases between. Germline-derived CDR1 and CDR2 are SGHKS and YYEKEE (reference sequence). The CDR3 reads CASSLEGVGNTEAFF. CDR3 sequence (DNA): TGTGCCAGCAGCTTGGAGGGGGTGGGGAACACTGAAGCTTTCTTT.

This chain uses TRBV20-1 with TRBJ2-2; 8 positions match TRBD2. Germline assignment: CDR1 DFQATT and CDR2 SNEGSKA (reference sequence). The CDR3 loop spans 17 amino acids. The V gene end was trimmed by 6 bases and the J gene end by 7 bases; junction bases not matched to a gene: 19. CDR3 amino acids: CSAPKRASGSHFGELFF. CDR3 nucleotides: TGCAGTGCGCCTAAACGGGCTAGCGGGTCCCACTTCGGGGAGCTGTTTTTT.

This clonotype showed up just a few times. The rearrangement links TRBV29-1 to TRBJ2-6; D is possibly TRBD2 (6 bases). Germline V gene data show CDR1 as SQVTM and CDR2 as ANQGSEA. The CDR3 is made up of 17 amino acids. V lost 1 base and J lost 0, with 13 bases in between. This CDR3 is CSVEAVADYSGANVLTF. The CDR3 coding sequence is TGCAGCGTTGAAGCGGTAGCGGACTACTCTGGGGCCAACGTCCTGACTTTC.

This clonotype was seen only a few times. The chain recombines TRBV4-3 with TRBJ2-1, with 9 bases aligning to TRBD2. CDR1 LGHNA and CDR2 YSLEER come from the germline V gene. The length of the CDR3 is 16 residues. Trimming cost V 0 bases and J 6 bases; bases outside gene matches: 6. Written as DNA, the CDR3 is TGCGCCAGCAGCCAAGATTGGCGGGAGGGCCCCAATGAGCAGTTCTTC. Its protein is CASSQDWREGPNEQFF.

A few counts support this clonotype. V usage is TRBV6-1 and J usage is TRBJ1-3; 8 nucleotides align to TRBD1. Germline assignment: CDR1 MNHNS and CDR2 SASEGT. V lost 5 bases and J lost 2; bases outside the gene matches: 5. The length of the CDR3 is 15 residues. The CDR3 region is CASSLNRGTGNTIYF. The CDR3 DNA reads TGTGCCAGCAGTCTGAACAGGGGGACTGGAAACACCATATATTTT.

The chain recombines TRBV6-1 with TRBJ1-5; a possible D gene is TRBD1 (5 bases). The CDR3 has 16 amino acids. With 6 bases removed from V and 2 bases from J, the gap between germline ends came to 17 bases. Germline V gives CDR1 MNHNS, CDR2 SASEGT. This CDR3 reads CASRQAFGGGNQPQHF. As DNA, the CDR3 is TGTGCCAGCAGGCAGGCGTTTGGGGGGGGCAATCAGCCCCAGCATTTT.

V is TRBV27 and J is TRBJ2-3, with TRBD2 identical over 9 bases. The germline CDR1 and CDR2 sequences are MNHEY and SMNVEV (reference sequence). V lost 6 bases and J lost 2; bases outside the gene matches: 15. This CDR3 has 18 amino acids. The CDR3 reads CASSPNALAGAFTDTQYF. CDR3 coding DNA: TGTGCCAGCAGCCCCAACGCCTTAGCGGGAGCCTTCACAGATACGCAGTATTTT.

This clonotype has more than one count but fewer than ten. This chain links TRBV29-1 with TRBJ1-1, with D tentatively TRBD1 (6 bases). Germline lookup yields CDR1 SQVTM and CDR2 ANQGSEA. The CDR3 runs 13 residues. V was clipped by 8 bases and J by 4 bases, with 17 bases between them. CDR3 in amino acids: CSMQEGGRTEAFF. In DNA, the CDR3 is TGCAGCATGCAGGAGGGGGGCCGCACTGAAGCTTTCTTT.

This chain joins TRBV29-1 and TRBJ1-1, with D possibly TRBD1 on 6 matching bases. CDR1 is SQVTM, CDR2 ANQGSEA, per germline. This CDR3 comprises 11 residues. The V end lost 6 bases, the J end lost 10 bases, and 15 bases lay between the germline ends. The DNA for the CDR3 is TGCAGCGTGATCCAACAGGGAGGAGCTTTCTTT. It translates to CSVIQQGGAFF.